The next 30 T cell receptor beta chains were all read from a single sample in a study of blood T cell repertoires in COVID-19. The repertoire was sequenced with immunoSEQ multiplex PCR; TCRdb's copy has only in-frame clones and lacks some. The table lists approximately 70,000 clones, 70% to 90% of them singletons. Sequences were obtained from peripheral blood. These receptors came from a woman aged 55 to 70 with acute or convalescent COVID-19.

The gene calls are TRBV19 and TRBJ2-1; TRBD2 matches 10 bases. The CDR3 covers 17 residues. V lost 4 bases to trimming and J lost 6 bases; unmatched junction nucleotides: 12. Germline V lookup: CDR1 LNHDA, CDR2 SQIVND (reference sequence). The DNA of the CDR3 is TGTGCCAGTAGTACAGTTCGTAGCGGGAGGATTGTCAATGAGCAGTTCTTC. This gives the protein CASSTVRSGRIVNEQFF.

The chain employs TRBV7-3 and TRBJ2-3, with 9 positions matching TRBD2. CDR3 length: 16 amino acids. In germline, CDR1 is SGHTA, CDR2 FQGTGA. J lost 0 bases, V lost 3 bases, and 4 bases had no gene match. The CDR3, as DNA: TGTGCCAGCAGCTTGCGTGCGGGGGGGAGCACAGATACGCAGTATTTT. Protein: CASSLRAGGSTDTQYF.

Only a few counts were recorded for this clone. The rearrangement uses TRBV29-1 and TRBJ1-1; 10 nucleotides match TRBD1. The CDR3 loop spans 13 amino acids. V lost 5 bases to trimming and J lost 6 bases; unmatched junction nucleotides: 6. Germline V gene data show CDR1 as SQVTM and CDR2 as ANQGSEA. Here the CDR3 reads CSVSDRGLAEAFF. For the CDR3, the DNA is TGCAGCGTTAGCGACAGGGGGCTGGCTGAAGCTTTCTTT.

The J gene is TRBJ2-5, the V gene TRBV21-1; the table gives TRBD2 as D, unverified against the DNA. TRBV21-1 is a pseudogene locus. The CDR3 loop spans 13 amino acids. The DNA for the CDR3 is TGTGCCAGCAGCAAAAGAGGCAACCAGACCCAGTACTTC. The encoded protein is CASSKRGNQTQYF.

This clone has more than one count but fewer than ten. The CDR3 region is CATSVGPAYEQYV. The CDR3, as DNA: TGTGCCACCAGCGTGGGGCCCGCCTACGAGCAGTACGTC. The gene calls are TRBV2 and TRBJ2-7; D perhaps matches TRBD1 (5 bases). The V end was cut by 10 bases, the J end by 2 bases, with 15 bases between. Germline V gene data show CDR1 as SNHLY and CDR2 as FYNNEI. The CDR3 is made up of 13 amino acids.

In its sample, this clone was seen once. The rearrangement links TRBV6-5 to TRBJ1-5, with a tentative D call TRBD1 (5 bases). This CDR3 comprises 13 residues. Germline values: CDR1 MNHEY, CDR2 SVGAGI. V was cut by 0 bases and J by 8 bases, with 8 bases left in between. The chain's CDR3 is CASSYSGDEPQHF. The CDR3 bases are TGTGCCAGCAGTTACTCAGGGGATGAGCCCCAGCATTTT.

CDR3 bases: TGCGCCAGCAGCTCTCCGCAAACACGCACCATTCGGCAGGGTGTAAGGGAGCAGTACGTC. This gives the protein CASSSPQTRTIRQGVREQYV. This chain connects TRBV5-1 to TRBJ2-7; TRBD1 might be the D (5 bases). CDR3 length equals 20 residues. V gave up 3 bases and J gave up 7 bases, with 35 bases separating them. In germline, CDR1 is SGHRS, CDR2 YFSETQ.

The CDR3 nucleotides are TGTGCCACCAGCCTTGGACTGCCGAACACCGGGGAGCTGTTTTTT. The encoded protein is CATSLGLPNTGELFF. This chain links TRBV15 with TRBJ2-2, with D perhaps TRBD2 (5 bases). Trimming took 5 bases from V and 0 from J, leaving 10 bases between them. Germline V CDR1 and CDR2: LNHNV, YYDKDF (reference sequence). The CDR3 has 15 amino acids.

The V call is TRBV19, the J call TRBJ1-6; D is perhaps TRBD1 (5 bases). The CDR3 length is 15 residues. The V end lost 6 bases, the J end lost 9 bases, and 18 bases lay between the germline ends. Germline lookup yields CDR1 LNHDA and CDR2 SQIVND (reference sequence). CDR3 nucleotide sequence: TGTGCCAGTAGACCGGACAAACCTCAAAGTTCACCCCTCCACTTT. It codes for CASRPDKPQSSPLHF.

The chain joins TRBV9 to TRBJ1-4; the D is unclear. CDR1 SGDLS and CDR2 YYNGEE come from the germline V gene. There are 14 residues in the CDR3. V lost 0 bases and J 6 bases, leaving 9 bases between the germline ends. The chain's CDR3 is CASSVGRRDEKLFF. In DNA form, the CDR3 reads TGTGCCAGCAGCGTAGGCAGGCGGGATGAAAAACTGTTTTTT.

V and J are TRBV11-1 and TRBJ2-5, with TRBD2 as a possible D gene (5 bases). This CDR3 contains 15 residues. Germline-derived CDR1 and CDR2 are SGHAT and FQDESV (reference sequence). V dropped 1 base and J dropped 1 base, with 10 bases sitting between them. The CDR3 region is CASSLEGGSQETQYF. The CDR3 region has the DNA TGTGCCAGCAGCTTAGAAGGCGGGTCCCAAGAGACCCAGTACTTC.

The CDR3 loop reads CTSSRLRTGSQTQYF. The CDR3 DNA follows: TGCACCAGCAGCCGGCTGCGCACAGGGTCCCAGACCCAGTACTTC. The chain links TRBV1 to TRBJ2-5; the DNA was not used to check the table's D call, TRBD1. TRBV1 is termed a pseudogene. The CDR3 length is 15 residues.

This clone was counted only a few times. The chain has TRBV9 and TRBJ1-6; TRBD1 agrees at 7 bases. The CDR3 has 14 amino acids. From germline, CDR1 is SGDLS and CDR2 YYNGEE. The junction had 6 bases not matched to a gene; V was cut back by 2 bases and J by 10 bases. This CDR3 reads CASSVRQGDSPLHF. The CDR3 coding sequence is TGTGCCAGCAGCGTTCGACAGGGCGACTCACCCCTCCACTTT.

V usage is TRBV28 and J usage is TRBJ1-1; a possible D gene is TRBD1 (5 bases). V shed 5 bases and J shed 10 bases, with 20 bases lying between them. Per the germline V gene, CDR1 is MDHEN and CDR2 is SYDVKM. This CDR3 has 14 residues. CDR3 DNA: TGTGCCAGCAGTCTTCCCCAGGGTGTTGTCGGAGCTTTCTTT. Translation: CASSLPQGVVGAFF.

This clone came up once. The chain has TRBV5-1 and TRBJ1-1; weak D call: TRBD1 (6 bases). V was shortened by 3 bases and J by 3 bases, with 15 bases between the two germline ends. This CDR3 region has 15 residues. Germline V lookup: CDR1 SGHRS, CDR2 YFSETQ. As DNA, the CDR3 is TGCGCCAGCAGCTGGGCCGGGACACAGGACACTGAAGCTTTCTTT. Translated: CASSWAGTQDTEAFF.

The chain employs TRBV7-6 and TRBJ2-7; D is possibly TRBD1 (6 bases). Germline CDR1 is SGHVS and CDR2 is FNYEAQ. V gave up 1 base and J gave up 0 bases, with 10 bases separating them. The CDR3 loop spans 15 amino acids. In DNA form, the CDR3 reads TGTGCCAGCAGCTTAGGCCAGGGGAGCTCCTACGAGCAGTACGTC. Translating it yields CASSLGQGSSYEQYV.

The chain has TRBV7-9 and TRBJ2-1; weak D call: TRBD2 (6 bases). Trimming removed 5 bases from V and 2 bases from J, with 16 bases in between. Germline V gene sequence: CDR1 SEHNR, CDR2 FQNEAQ (reference sequence). The CDR3 extends over 16 amino acids. DNA for the CDR3: TGTGCCAGCAGCCTTACTCTAGCGACCACCTACAATGAGCAGTTCTTC. It is translated as CASSLTLATTYNEQFF.

This sequence joins TRBV5-1 and TRBJ1-2; maybe TRBD1 (6 bases). The germline V and J ends were trimmed by 2 bases and 3 bases, with 8 bases remaining between them. The length of the CDR3 is 13 residues. Germline V gene lookup returns CDR1 SGHRS and CDR2 YFSETQ. The CDR3 DNA follows: TGCGCCAGCAGCTTAGGGGGAGACTATGGCTACACCTTC. This sequence encodes CASSLGGDYGYTF.

The V gene is TRBV27, the J gene TRBJ2-7, with TRBD2 matching 8 bases. J gave up 2 bases and V 4 bases, and 10 bases lay outside the gene matches. The CDR3 is 16 residues long. Germline V gene lookup returns CDR1 MNHEY and CDR2 SMNVEV (reference sequence). The CDR3, as DNA: TGTGCCAGCAGTTGCGGCTCTAGCGGGCGCCCCTACGAGCAGTACGTC. Its translation is CASSCGSSGRPYEQYV.

The V and J genes are TRBV29-1 and TRBJ1-1, with 7 bases aligning to TRBD1. In germline, CDR1 is SQVTM, CDR2 ANQGSEA. The CDR3 runs 13 residues. V lost 8 bases, J lost 4 bases, and 10 bases stayed unmatched. The CDR3 loop reads CSFGDSMGTEAFF. CDR3 DNA: TGCAGCTTCGGGGACAGTATGGGCACTGAAGCTTTCTTT.

This clone was counted once. This chain joins TRBV7-7 and TRBJ2-2; 7 positions agree with TRBD2. Germline V gene sequence: CDR1 SSHAT, CDR2 FNYEAQ (reference sequence). V lost 2 bases and J lost 3; bases outside the gene matches: 0. The CDR3 totals 14 residues. CDR3 loop: CASSLSGDTGELFF. The CDR3 DNA reads TGTGCCAGCAGCTTAAGCGGGGACACCGGGGAGCTGTTTTTT. The whole variable domain, filled in from reference TRBV7-7 and TRBJ2-2, reads GAGVSQSPRYKVTKRGQDVTLRCDPISSHATLYWYQQALGQGPEFLTYFNYEAQPDKSGLPSDRFSAERPEGSISTLTIQRTEQRDSAMYRCASSLSGDTGELFFGEGSRLTVL.

This sequence joins TRBV15 and TRBJ2-3; D is possibly TRBD1 (5 bases). V was clipped by 1 base and J by 4 bases, with 12 bases between them. Looked up from germline, CDR1 is LNHNV and CDR2 is YYDKDF (reference sequence). This CDR3 has 15 amino acids. The CDR3 protein is CATSRAGRGADTQYF. CDR3 DNA: TGTGCCACCAGCAGAGCTGGTAGGGGCGCAGATACGCAGTATTTT.

The chain joins TRBV7-2 to TRBJ1-1; 8 nucleotides match TRBD1. CDR3 length: 11 amino acids. Germline-derived CDR1 and CDR2 are SGHTA and FQGNSA. The V and J ends lost 3 bases and 11 bases, in that order; junction bases with no gene match: 2. The CDR3 nucleotides are TGTGCCAGCAGCTTGGGACAGGAGGCTTTCTTT. Amino acid sequence: CASSLGQEAFF.

The rearrangement joins TRBV14 to TRBJ1-2; TRBD1 might be the D (5 bases). CDR3 length equals 17 residues. In germline, CDR1 is SGHDN, CDR2 FVKESK. The germline V and J ends were trimmed by 2 bases and 3 bases, with 19 bases remaining between them. The CDR3 coding sequence is TGTGCCAGCAGCCAATCCGTGGCCAGGGAGGAAGACTATGGCTACACCTTC. Amino acid sequence: CASSQSVAREEDYGYTF.

This sequence joins TRBV29-1 and TRBJ2-3, with 12 nucleotides matching TRBD1. J was trimmed by 4 bases and V by 6 bases; bases with no gene match: 8. This CDR3 spans 15 amino acids. The V gene's germline CDR1 is SQVTM and CDR2 ANQGSEA. In DNA form, the CDR3 reads TGCAGCGTCAGGGGGACAGGGGGCATGGCAGATACGCAGTATTTT. As protein: CSVRGTGGMADTQYF.

The V gene is TRBV18, the J gene TRBJ2-7; the match to TRBD1 covers 11 bases. The J segment lost 6 bases and the V segment lost 2 bases, leaving 0 bases of the junction unmatched. The CDR3 contains 13 residues. Per the germline V gene, CDR1 is KGHSH and CDR2 is LQKENI. The CDR3 is CASSPGTGGEQYV. The CDR3 nucleotides read TGTGCCAGCTCACCAGGGACAGGGGGCGAGCAGTACGTC.

V gene TRBV7-9 combines with J gene TRBJ1-4; 8 nucleotides match TRBD1. With V trimmed by 4 bases and J by 7 bases, 11 bases remained unmatched. CDR1 and CDR2 from the germline V gene are SEHNR and FQNEAQ (reference sequence). This CDR3 contains 16 residues. CDR3 nucleotides: TGTGCCAGCAGCTCCATGGCGGACAGGGATGGTGAAAAACTGTTTTTT. Translated, it gives CASSSMADRDGEKLFF.

The rearrangement uses TRBV6-1 and TRBJ2-5; D unclear. The germline gives CDR1 MNHNS, CDR2 SASEGT. The ends were cut back, 1 base at V and 4 bases at J, with 10 bases in the middle. CDR3 length equals 14 residues. CDR3 coding DNA: TGTGCCAGCAGTGAAGTGGGCGTCAGAGAGACCCAGTACTTC. Translation gives CASSEVGVRETQYF.

This clone was observed a few times. This rearrangement joins TRBV28 to TRBJ2-7; TRBD1 aligns across 7 bases. CDR3 size: 12 residues. The germline V gene encodes CDR1 MDHEN and CDR2 SYDVKM. Trimming at V came to 3 bases and at J to 12 bases, leaving 8 bases not matched to a gene. The CDR3 is CASSFPRGLPYV. The CDR3 DNA is TGTGCCAGCAGTTTTCCCAGGGGGTTGCCGTACGTC.

This clone was seen just once. V gene TRBV6-5 combines with J gene TRBJ1-5; 7 nucleotides agree with TRBD1. V trimming: 5 bases; J trimming: 3 bases; junction bases outside the gene matches: 7. The CDR3 is 15 amino acids. Germline lookup yields CDR1 MNHEY and CDR2 SVGAGI. The CDR3 nucleotides read TGTGCCAGCAGTCCAACGGGACAGAACAATCAGCCCCAGCATTTT. This gives the protein CASSPTGQNNQPQHF.